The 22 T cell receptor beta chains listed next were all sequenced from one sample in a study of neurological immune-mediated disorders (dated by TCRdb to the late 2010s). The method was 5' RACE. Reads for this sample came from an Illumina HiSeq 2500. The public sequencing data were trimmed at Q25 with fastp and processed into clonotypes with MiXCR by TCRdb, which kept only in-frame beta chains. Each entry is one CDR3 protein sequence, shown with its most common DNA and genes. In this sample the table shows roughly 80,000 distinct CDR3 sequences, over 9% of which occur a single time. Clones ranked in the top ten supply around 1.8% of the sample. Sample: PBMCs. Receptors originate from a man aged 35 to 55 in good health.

The CDR3 nucleotides are TGCAGTGCTAGAGCCGTTTGGACTAGCGGTTCCTCCTACAATGAGCAGTTCTTC. This gives the protein CSARAVWTSGSSYNEQFF. V and J are TRBV20-1 and TRBJ2-1, with 10 bases aligning to TRBD2. V lost 1 base, J lost 0 bases, and 9 bases stayed unmatched. Germline CDR1 reads DFQATT; CDR2 reads SNEGSKA (reference sequence). There are 18 residues in the CDR3.

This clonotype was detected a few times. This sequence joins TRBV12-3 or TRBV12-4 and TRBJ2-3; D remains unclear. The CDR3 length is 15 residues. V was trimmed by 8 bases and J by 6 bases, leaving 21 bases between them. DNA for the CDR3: TGTGCCAGCGATAACACTGAAACCCTTCGGGATACGCAGTATTTT. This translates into CASDNTETLRDTQYF.

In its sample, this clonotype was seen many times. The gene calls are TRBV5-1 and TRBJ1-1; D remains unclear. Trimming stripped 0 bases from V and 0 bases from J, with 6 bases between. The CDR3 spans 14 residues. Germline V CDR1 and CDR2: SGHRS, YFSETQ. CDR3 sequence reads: CASSLVPMNTEAFF. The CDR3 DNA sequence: TGCGCCAGCAGCTTGGTGCCCATGAACACTGAAGCTTTCTTT.

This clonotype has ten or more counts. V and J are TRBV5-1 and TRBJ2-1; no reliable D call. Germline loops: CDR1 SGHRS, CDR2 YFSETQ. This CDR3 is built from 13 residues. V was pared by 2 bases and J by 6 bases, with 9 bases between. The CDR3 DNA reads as TGCGCCAGCAGCTTAATACGGATCAATGAGCAGTTCTTC. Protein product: CASSLIRINEQFF. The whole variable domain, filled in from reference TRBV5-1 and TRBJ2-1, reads KAGVTQTPRYLIKTRGQQVTLSCSPISGHRSVSWYQQTPGQGLQFLFEYFSETQRNKGNFPGRFSGRQFSNSRSEMNVSTLELGDSALYLCASSLIRINEQFFGPGTRLTVL.

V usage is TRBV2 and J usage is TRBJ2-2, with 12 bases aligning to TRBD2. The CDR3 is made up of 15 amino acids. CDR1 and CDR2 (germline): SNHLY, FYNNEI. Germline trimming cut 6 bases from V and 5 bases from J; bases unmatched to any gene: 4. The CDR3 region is CASRWTSGATGELFF. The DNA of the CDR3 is TGTGCCAGCAGGTGGACTAGCGGGGCAACCGGGGAGCTGTTTTTT.

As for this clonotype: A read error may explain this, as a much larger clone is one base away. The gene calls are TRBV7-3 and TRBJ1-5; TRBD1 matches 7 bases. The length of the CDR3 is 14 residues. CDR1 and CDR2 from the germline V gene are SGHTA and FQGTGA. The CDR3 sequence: CASSQGGGNKPQHF. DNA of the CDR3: TGTGCCAGCAGCCAGGGGGGGGGCAATAAGCCCCAGCATTTT.

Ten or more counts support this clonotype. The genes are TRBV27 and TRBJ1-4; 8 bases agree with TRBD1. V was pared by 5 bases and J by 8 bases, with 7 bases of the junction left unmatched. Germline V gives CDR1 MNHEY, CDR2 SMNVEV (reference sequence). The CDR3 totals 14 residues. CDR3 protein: CASSHDRGGEKLFF. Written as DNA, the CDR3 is TGTGCCAGCAGTCACGACAGGGGTGGGGAAAAACTGTTTTTT. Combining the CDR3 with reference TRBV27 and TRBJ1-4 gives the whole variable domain EAQVTQNPRYLITVTGKKLTVTCSQNMNHEYMSWYRQDPGLGLRQIYYSMNVEVTDKGDVPEGYKVSRKEKRNFPLILESPSPNQTSLYFCASSHDRGGEKLFFGSGTQLSVL.

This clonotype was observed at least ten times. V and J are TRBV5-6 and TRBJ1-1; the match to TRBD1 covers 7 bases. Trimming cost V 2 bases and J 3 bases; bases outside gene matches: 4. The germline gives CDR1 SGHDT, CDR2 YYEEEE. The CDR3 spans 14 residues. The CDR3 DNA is TGTGCCAGCAGCTTAGGGGGCCCGGACACTGAAGCTTTCTTT. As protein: CASSLGGPDTEAFF.

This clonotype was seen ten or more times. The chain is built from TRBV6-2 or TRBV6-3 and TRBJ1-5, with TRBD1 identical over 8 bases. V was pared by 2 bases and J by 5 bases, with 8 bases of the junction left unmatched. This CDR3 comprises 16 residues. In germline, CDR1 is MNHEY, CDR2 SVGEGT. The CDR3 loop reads CASSYGPGQGHQPQHF. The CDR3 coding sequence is TGTGCCAGCAGTTACGGTCCAGGACAGGGACATCAGCCCCAGCATTTT.

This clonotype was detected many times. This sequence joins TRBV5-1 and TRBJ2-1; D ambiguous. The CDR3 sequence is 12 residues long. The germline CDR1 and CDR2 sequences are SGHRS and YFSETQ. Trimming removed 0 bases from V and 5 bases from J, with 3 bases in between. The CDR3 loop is CASSLGNNEQFF. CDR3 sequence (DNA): TGCGCCAGCAGCTTGGGTAACAATGAGCAGTTCTTC. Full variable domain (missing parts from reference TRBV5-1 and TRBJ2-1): KAGVTQTPRYLIKTRGQQVTLSCSPISGHRSVSWYQQTPGQGLQFLFEYFSETQRNKGNFPGRFSGRQFSNSRSEMNVSTLELGDSALYLCASSLGNNEQFFGPGTRLTVL.

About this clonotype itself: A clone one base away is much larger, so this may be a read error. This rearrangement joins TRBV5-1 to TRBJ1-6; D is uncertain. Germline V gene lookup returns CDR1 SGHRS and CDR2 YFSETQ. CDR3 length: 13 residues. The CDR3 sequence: CASGSAYNSPFHF. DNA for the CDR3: TGCGCCAGCGGGTCCGCTTATAATTCACCCTTCCACTTT.

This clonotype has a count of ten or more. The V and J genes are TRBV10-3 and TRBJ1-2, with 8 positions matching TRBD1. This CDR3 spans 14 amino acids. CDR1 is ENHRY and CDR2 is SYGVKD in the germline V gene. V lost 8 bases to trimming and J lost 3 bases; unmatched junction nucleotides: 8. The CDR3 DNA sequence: TGTGCCATCCTCGAAGAGGACAGGGACTATGGCTACACCTTC. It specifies CAILEEDRDYGYTF.

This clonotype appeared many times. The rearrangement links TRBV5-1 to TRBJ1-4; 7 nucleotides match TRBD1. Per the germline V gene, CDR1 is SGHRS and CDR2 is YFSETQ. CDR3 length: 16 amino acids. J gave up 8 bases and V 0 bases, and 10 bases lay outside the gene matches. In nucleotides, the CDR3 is TGCGCCAGCAGCTTGGGGGAGACAGGGACCTCAGAAAAACTGTTTTTT. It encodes CASSLGETGTSEKLFF.

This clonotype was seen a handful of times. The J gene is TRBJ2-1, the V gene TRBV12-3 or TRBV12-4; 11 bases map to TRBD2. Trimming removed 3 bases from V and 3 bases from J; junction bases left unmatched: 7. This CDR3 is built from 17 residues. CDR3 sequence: CASSFYLAGGFYNEQFF. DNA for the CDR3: TGTGCCAGCAGTTTCTACCTAGCGGGAGGTTTCTACAATGAGCAGTTCTTC.

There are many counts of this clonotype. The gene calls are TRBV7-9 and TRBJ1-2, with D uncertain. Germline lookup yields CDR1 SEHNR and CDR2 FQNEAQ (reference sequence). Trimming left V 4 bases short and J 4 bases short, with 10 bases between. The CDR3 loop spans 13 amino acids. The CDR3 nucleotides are TGTGCCAGCAGCTCTCAAGGCACCTATGGCTACACCTTC. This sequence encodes CASSSQGTYGYTF. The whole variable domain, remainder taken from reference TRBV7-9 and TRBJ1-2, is DTGVSQNPRHKITKRGQNVTFRCDPISEHNRLYWYRQTLGQGPEFLTYFQNEAQLEKSRLLSDRFSAERPKGSFSTLEIQRTEQGDSAMYLCASSSQGTYGYTFGSGTRLTVV.

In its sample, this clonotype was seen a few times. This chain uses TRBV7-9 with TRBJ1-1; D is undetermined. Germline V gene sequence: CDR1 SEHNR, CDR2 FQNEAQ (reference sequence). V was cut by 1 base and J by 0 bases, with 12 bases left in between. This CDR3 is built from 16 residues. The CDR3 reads CASSLGFGELNTEAFF. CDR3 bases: TGTGCCAGCAGCTTAGGGTTCGGGGAGTTGAACACTGAAGCTTTCTTT.

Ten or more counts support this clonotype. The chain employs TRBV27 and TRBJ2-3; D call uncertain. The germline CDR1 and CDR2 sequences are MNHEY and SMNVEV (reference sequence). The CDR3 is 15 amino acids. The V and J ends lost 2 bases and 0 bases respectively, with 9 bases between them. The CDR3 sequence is CASSLGQASTDTQYF. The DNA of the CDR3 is TGTGCCAGCAGTTTAGGGCAAGCTAGCACAGATACGCAGTATTTT.

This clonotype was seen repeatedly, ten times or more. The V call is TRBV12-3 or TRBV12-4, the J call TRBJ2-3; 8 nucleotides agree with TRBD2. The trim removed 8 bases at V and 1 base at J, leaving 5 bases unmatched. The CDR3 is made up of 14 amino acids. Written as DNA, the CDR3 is TGTGCCAGCGGGGTGACTAGCGGCACAGATACGCAGTATTTT. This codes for CASGVTSGTDTQYF.

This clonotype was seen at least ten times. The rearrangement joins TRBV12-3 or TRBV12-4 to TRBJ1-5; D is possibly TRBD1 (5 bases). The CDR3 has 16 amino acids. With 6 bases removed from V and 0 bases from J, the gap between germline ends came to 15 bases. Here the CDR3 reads CASSHGAVLSNQPQHF. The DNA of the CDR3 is TGTGCCAGCAGCCACGGGGCGGTCCTTAGCAATCAGCCCCAGCATTTT.

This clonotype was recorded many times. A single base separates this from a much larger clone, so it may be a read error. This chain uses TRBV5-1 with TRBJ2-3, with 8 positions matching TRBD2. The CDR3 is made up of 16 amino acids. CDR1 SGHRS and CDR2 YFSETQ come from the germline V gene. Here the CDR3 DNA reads TGCGCCAGCAGCCAGGTCGGCGGGGGGTCGGAAGATATGCAGTATTTT. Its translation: CASSQVGGGSEDMQYF.

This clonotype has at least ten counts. The chain's CDR3 is CASRSQGATIYF. The CDR3 DNA is TGTGCCAGCAGATCGCAGGGGGCCACCATATATTTT. The rearrangement links TRBV6-6 to TRBJ1-3; 8 bases fit TRBD1. The trim removed 6 bases at V and 9 bases at J, leaving 4 bases unmatched. Per the germline V gene, CDR1 is MNHNY and CDR2 is SVGAGI (reference sequence). The CDR3 is made up of 12 amino acids.

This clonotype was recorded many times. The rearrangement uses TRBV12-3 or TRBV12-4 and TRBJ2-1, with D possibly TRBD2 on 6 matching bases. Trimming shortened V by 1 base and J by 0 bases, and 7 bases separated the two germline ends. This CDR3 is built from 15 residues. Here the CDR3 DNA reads TGTGCCAGCAGTTTAGACGGGAGCTCCTACAATGAGCAGTTCTTC. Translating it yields CASSLDGSSYNEQFF.